This entry is about one TCR beta chain. The antigen is unknown. This sample stems from a study of T-cell memory formation after mild COVID-19. Whole-study context: Clusters of TCRs were largely donor specific. Overall study results and limits: CD4+ contracting clones were mainly CM and EM; CD8+ ones, EMRA. Day 37-peaking second-wave clones had unconfirmed SARS-CoV-2 specificity.

TCR alpha and TCR beta cDNA libraries carrying sample barcodes and UMIs were produced by 5'RACE using constant-segment primers. TCRdb passed the 5' RACE reads through MiXCR, listing each CDR3 protein once. The sample has under 110,000 distinct CDR3 sequences; 15% to 20% are singletons. CDR1 SGHNT and CDR2 YYREEE come from the germline V gene (reference sequence). The CDR3 contains 14 residues. The ends were cut back, 5 bases at V and 5 bases at J, with 17 bases in the middle. The sequence derives from an adult woman who had mild COVID-19 (a few samples of this study predate the infection). Cell type and time point are not known. V is TRBV5-4 and J is TRBJ2-7; D uncertain. Sequencing input: PBMCs or a T cell subset sorted from them (not recorded which). The CDR3 DNA reads as TGTGCCAGCAGAGCTCCGTGGGCAGAAGACGAGCAGTACTTC. Its protein product is CASRAPWAEDEQYF.